This is a list of T cell receptor beta chains from one sample in a study of blood T cell repertoires in COVID-19. The data were produced by immunoSEQ multiplex PCR, yet TCRdb's version contains in-frame clones alone and is incomplete. The table records some 27,000 clones, about 90% of them present only once. Sequencing was carried out using peripheral blood. All receptors derive from a human donor in a cohort sampled during active COVID-19. Both conserved end residues are part of each CDR3. The D gene is left open where the match is weak. The size field is filled for only some rows; it gives once, few, many or a size class.

cdr3_nt,cdr3_aa,clone_size,d_call,v_call,j_call
TGTGCCAGCAGCGCCCGGACAGGTATGGAAACCTTC,CASSARTGMETF,once,TRBD1,TRBV9,TRBJ1-2
TGTGCCACCAGCAGAGATTGGTCAGGGAAATCACCCCTCCACTTT,CATSRDWSGKSPLHF,.,.,TRBV15,TRBJ1-6
TGTGCCAGCAGCTCTTACACCTACGAGCAGTACTTC,CASSSYTYEQYF,.,.,TRBV11-3,TRBJ2-7
TGTGCCAGCAGCGTAGGCGGGGCGGGCACCGGGGAGCTGTTTTTT,CASSVGGAGTGELFF,.,.,TRBV9,TRBJ2-2
TGTGCCAGCAGTGAAGGAGGTGGCTACACCTTC,CASSEGGGYTF,.,.,TRBV6-1,TRBJ1-2
TGTGCCACCAGTGGGGGACAGGTATTAAATGAGCAGTTCTTC,CATSGGQVLNEQFF,few,TRBD1,TRBV24-1,TRBJ2-1
TGCGCCAGCAGCCTAGGACAGCTCCTTCCCAACTATGGCTACACCTTC,CASSLGQLLPNYGYTF,.,.,TRBV5-1,TRBJ1-2
TGTGCCAGTATGTCGCGCGTATCTGGAAACACCATATATTTT,CASMSRVSGNTIYF,.,.,TRBV19,TRBJ1-3
TGTGCCACCAGCAGATTCCGTGCGCAGCCCCAGCATTTT,CATSRFRAQPQHF,few,.,TRBV15,TRBJ1-5
TGTGCCAGTAGTGCCGACATCGCCCGGATGTATTTT,CASSADIARMYF,.,.,TRBV19,TRBJ2-3
TGTGCCAGCGGAGGGGCGGGCTCCTACAATGAGCAGTTCTTC,CASGGAGSYNEQFF,.,.,TRBV27,TRBJ2-1
TGTGCCAGCAGCCAATTGGCTGGGCCCTACGAGCAGTACTTC,CASSQLAGPYEQYF,.,.,TRBV3-1/TRBV3-2,TRBJ2-7
TGTGCCAGCACGTCGACAGGAGTCTATGGCTACACCTTC,CASTSTGVYGYTF,.,.,TRBV2,TRBJ1-2
TGTGCCAGCAGTGAATTCGATGAGCAGTTCTTC,CASSEFDEQFF,.,.,TRBV25-1,TRBJ2-1
TGCGCCAGCAGCCAAGAAAACAGGGTCGGCGGCTACACCTTC,CASSQENRVGGYTF,.,.,TRBV4-1,TRBJ1-2
TGCGCCAGCAGCTTGGCTCCAGGGGGCGCAATCGTGTCCACCGGGGAGCTGTTTTTT,CASSLAPGGAIVSTGELFF,few,TRBD1,TRBV5-1,TRBJ2-2
TGTGCCAGCAGTTATACCGGGGAGCTGTTTTTT,CASSYTGELFF,few,.,TRBV7-9,TRBJ2-2
TGCGCCAGCAGCTTGGCCTTCGACAGGGTTTCTTCCGGCTACACCTTC,CASSLAFDRVSSGYTF,.,TRBD1,TRBV5-1,TRBJ1-2
TGTGCCAGCATCTTTGGGGCAGGCCTATTCACTGAAGCTTTCTTT,CASIFGAGLFTEAFF,.,.,TRBV6-5,TRBJ1-1
TGCGCCAGCAGCCAAGAGGTAGGGGGTTATCAGCCCCAGCATTTT,CASSQEVGGYQPQHF,few,.,TRBV4-1,TRBJ1-5
TGTGCCAGCAGTTTTATGTCGGGGGCTGAAGCTTTCTTT,CASSFMSGAEAFF,once,.,TRBV12-3/TRBV12-4,TRBJ1-1
TGTGCCAGCAGCCCCCAGCCCGGGGACAATGAGCAGTTCTTC,CASSPQPGDNEQFF,.,.,TRBV11-2,TRBJ2-1
TGTGCCAGCAGTCCCCAGCGGGCACAAGAGACCCAGTACTTC,CASSPQRAQETQYF,.,.,TRBV27,TRBJ2-5
TGTGCCAGCAGCTTGTCGGGACAGGGGGATCTCTACGAGCAGTACTTC,CASSLSGQGDLYEQYF,.,TRBD1,TRBV5-5,TRBJ2-7
TGTGCCAGCAGCTTATCGAGCCTTGGAAACACCATATATTTT,CASSLSSLGNTIYF,.,.,TRBV11-2,TRBJ1-3
TGTGCCAGCAGTGAACGGAGGAATCAGCCCCAGCATTTT,CASSERRNQPQHF,.,.,TRBV2,TRBJ1-5
TGTGCCTCCCGATTAAGAGAATCAGGTCAGCCCCAGCATTTT,CASRLRESGQPQHF,few,.,TRBV6-5,TRBJ1-5
TGTGCCAGCAGTTCGGGACAGAACTATGGCTACACCTTC,CASSSGQNYGYTF,.,TRBD1,TRBV6-2/TRBV6-3,TRBJ1-2
TGTGCTAGTGGTTATTCAGGGGCTGATACGCAGTATTTT,CASGYSGADTQYF,.,.,TRBV12-5,TRBJ2-3
TGTGCCAGCAGCCAAGGCTTTTCGCAGGCCCCAGATACGCAGTATTTT,CASSQGFSQAPDTQYF,.,.,TRBV3-1/TRBV3-2,TRBJ2-3
TGCGCCAGCAGCTTGGAGGCGCAGGACACCATATATTTT,CASSLEAQDTIYF,.,.,TRBV5-1,TRBJ1-3
TGCGCCAGCAGCCAAGAGGGGGCGCGTGGCTACACCTTC,CASSQEGARGYTF,.,.,TRBV4-1,TRBJ1-2
TGTGCCAGCAGCCAAGATATGCGGACAGGGGTCGATACGCAGTATTTT,CASSQDMRTGVDTQYF,.,TRBD1,TRBV4-2,TRBJ2-3
TGTGCCAGCACCCTTGGAGCTAGCGGGGGTAATACGCAGTATTTT,CASTLGASGGNTQYF,.,TRBD2,TRBV9,TRBJ2-3
TGTGCCAGCAGCTTGCCCGGGACAGGGGTCTCACCGGGTCTTTTT,CASSLPGTGVSPGLF,.,TRBD1,TRBV7-2,TRBJ2-3
TGTGCCAGCAGCTTCCCCTCGACAGGGATGAACACTGAAGCTTTCTTT,CASSFPSTGMNTEAFF,.,TRBD1,TRBV7-2,TRBJ1-1